The 25 T cell receptor beta chains below were found in one sample sequenced in a study of regulatory T cells in long-lasting Graves disease. Construction of the TCR beta libraries employed iRepertoire HTBI primers in conjunction with Arm-PCR of CDR3 regions. TCRdb ran MiXCR on the multiplex PCR reads and lists one entry per CDR3 protein. The table lists fewer than 550,000 distinct CDR3 sequences, less than 20% of them singletons. Time point: newly diagnosed GD, antithyroid drugs for less than 3 months. PBMCs provided the RNA from which the TCR library was made. The sample was also reused in another study, on T cells in Graves' hyperthyroidism and ophthalmopathy.

The specimen comprised peripheral blood mononuclear cells (PBMCs), sampled at new diagnosis, from a patient treated with antithyroid drugs. These receptors were taken from a woman under 30 with Graves disease.

In its sample, this clonotype was seen a few times. The chain combines TRBV5-6 with TRBJ2-5; TRBD1 aligns across 9 bases. Germline lookup yields CDR1 SGHDT and CDR2 YYEEEE. The CDR3 loop spans 15 amino acids. V was pared by 0 bases and J by 5 bases, with 5 bases of the junction left unmatched. CDR3 in amino acids: CASSLEGTGYETQYF. CDR3 in DNA: TGTGCCAGCAGCTTGGAAGGGACAGGGTATGAGACCCAGTACTTC.

The chain carries TRBV14 and TRBJ2-1, with TRBD2 identical over 9 bases. The CDR3 loop spans 18 amino acids. Germline values: CDR1 SGHDN, CDR2 FVKESK. V lost 0 bases to trimming and J lost 6 bases; unmatched junction nucleotides: 12. Here the CDR3 DNA reads TGTGCCAGCAGCCAAGAGGGGGTATGGGCGGGAGGGCCCAATGAGCAGTTCTTC. As protein: CASSQEGVWAGGPNEQFF.

This clonotype has at least ten counts. V usage is TRBV28 and J usage is TRBJ1-4, with 8 positions matching TRBD1. Germline V gene data show CDR1 as MDHEN and CDR2 as SYDVKM. The V and J ends lost 4 bases and 4 bases, in that order; junction bases with no gene match: 5. The CDR3 spans 15 residues. The CDR3 DNA sequence: TGTGCCAGCAGTTCTGGACAGGGTTATAATGAAAAACTGTTTTTT. It translates to CASSSGQGYNEKLFF.

There are many counts of this clonotype. The CDR3 loop reads CASSYLTGIGTDTQYF. CDR3 coding DNA: TGTGCCAGCAGTTACCTAACAGGGATAGGAACAGATACGCAGTATTTT. The rearrangement joins TRBV6-2 or TRBV6-3 to TRBJ2-3, with a possible D match to TRBD1 (6 bases). V was trimmed by 2 bases and J by 3 bases, leaving 15 bases between them. There are 16 residues in the CDR3. From germline, CDR1 is MNHEY and CDR2 SVGEGT.

This clonotype came up many times. V and J are TRBV6-1 and TRBJ2-5; the D gene is possibly TRBD2 (5 bases). The CDR3 runs 15 residues. The germline CDR1 and CDR2 sequences are MNHNS and SASEGT. With 6 bases removed from V and 1 base from J, the gap between germline ends came to 15 bases. The CDR3 is CASSSTGITQETQYF. DNA of the CDR3: TGTGCCAGCAGCTCTACCGGGATCACCCAAGAGACCCAGTACTTC.

This clonotype has only a few counts. V and J are TRBV4-3 and TRBJ2-5; D remains unclear. CDR3 length equals 14 residues. Germline CDR1 is LGHNA and CDR2 is YSLEER. V was clipped by 0 bases and J by 3 bases, with 8 bases between them. For the CDR3, the DNA is TGCGCCAGCAGCCAAGACCTGGAAAAAGAGACCCAGTACTTC. This gives the protein CASSQDLEKETQYF.

This clonotype was counted only a few times. The rearrangement uses TRBV2 and TRBJ2-3, with D possibly TRBD2 on 6 matching bases. The V end lost 1 base, the J end lost 4 bases, and 12 bases lay between the germline ends. The CDR3 length is 15 residues. Germline CDR1 SNHLY, CDR2 FYNNEI. The chain's CDR3 is CASSEVAARADTQYF. CDR3 nucleotides: TGTGCCAGCAGTGAAGTAGCGGCCCGCGCAGATACGCAGTATTTT.

There are many counts of this clonotype. The chain combines TRBV6-5 with TRBJ1-4; perhaps TRBD1 as D (5 bases). Trimming took off 2 bases at V and 7 bases at J, with 11 bases between the two ends. The CDR3 runs 14 residues. Germline V gene sequence: CDR1 MNHEY, CDR2 SVGAGI. In DNA form, the CDR3 reads TGTGCCAGCAGTTACAGGGCAGGGAGTGAAAAACTGTTTTTT. Protein product: CASSYRAGSEKLFF.

The V gene is TRBV9, the J gene TRBJ2-1; possibly TRBD1 for D (5 bases). CDR1 and CDR2 (germline): SGDLS, YYNGEE. V was pared by 0 bases and J by 5 bases, with 12 bases between. The length of the CDR3 is 15 residues. CDR3 loop: CASSVGGLWDNEQFF. The CDR3, as DNA: TGTGCCAGCAGCGTAGGGGGCCTTTGGGACAATGAGCAGTTCTTC.

This clonotype has only a few counts. DNA for the CDR3: TGTGCCAGCAGCTTGGGGCCCAGGGGGTCCAGCTACGAGCAGTACTTC. Translated, it gives CASSLGPRGSSYEQYF. The chain carries TRBV5-5 and TRBJ2-7; 7 bases agree with TRBD1. CDR3 size: 16 residues. Germline CDR1 and CDR2: SGHKS and YYEKEE (reference sequence). J gave up 3 bases and V 0 bases, and 9 bases lay outside the gene matches.

This clonotype appeared many times. The chain combines TRBV28 with TRBJ1-1; 8 bases align to TRBD1. CDR3 length: 11 residues. J was trimmed by 11 bases and V by 6 bases; bases with no gene match: 5. Germline-derived CDR1 and CDR2 are MDHEN and SYDVKM. CDR3 amino acids: CASSRDRGAFF. Written as DNA, the CDR3 is TGTGCCAGCAGCCGCGACAGGGGTGCTTTCTTT.

This clonotype has ten or more counts. This chain connects TRBV6-1 to TRBJ2-5; no definite D call. The CDR3 is made up of 12 amino acids. With 10 bases removed from V and 6 bases from J, the gap between germline ends came to 15 bases. Germline V gene sequence: CDR1 MNHNS, CDR2 SASEGT. CDR3 in DNA: TGTGCCACCGAGACACTGGGTAAGACCCAGTACTTC. This encodes CATETLGKTQYF.

This sequence joins TRBV24-1 and TRBJ2-5, with D hard to call. The CDR3 length is 15 residues. Germline V CDR1 and CDR2: KGHDR, SFDVKD. The V gene lost 2 bases and the J gene lost 0 bases, with 9 bases spanning the gap. CDR3 sequence reads: CATSDYKEYQETQYF. CDR3 nucleotide sequence: TGTGCCACCAGTGATTACAAGGAATACCAAGAGACCCAGTACTTC.

In its sample, this clonotype was seen many times. V and J are TRBV6-1 and TRBJ2-2; D possibly corresponds to TRBD1 (5 bases). Germline CDR1 MNHNS, CDR2 SASEGT. V was clipped by 6 bases and J by 5 bases, with 10 bases between them. The CDR3 consists of 13 residues. This CDR3 is CASRQGVTGELFF. The CDR3 DNA reads TGTGCCAGCAGGCAGGGTGTTACCGGGGAGCTGTTTTTT.

This rearrangement joins TRBV28 to TRBJ1-2, with D unresolved. V was shortened by 7 bases and J by 8 bases, with 17 bases between the two germline ends. Germline V gives CDR1 MDHEN, CDR2 SYDVKM. CDR3 length equals 13 residues. The CDR3 bases are TGTGCCAGCATAGCCACACCCCCTGGGGGCTACACCTTC. This encodes CASIATPPGGYTF.

This clonotype was seen a few times. CDR3 DNA: TGCGCCAGCAGCTTGTCAGGGACAGGGAGGGAGACCCAGTACTTC. The encoded protein is CASSLSGTGRETQYF. V gene TRBV5-1 combines with J gene TRBJ2-5; 9 bases agree with TRBD1. The CDR3 is made up of 15 amino acids. J lost 5 bases, V lost 1 base, and 6 bases had no gene match. Germline CDR1 reads SGHRS; CDR2 reads YFSETQ.

This clonotype was counted ten times or more. The chain has TRBV11-2 and TRBJ2-5; no clear D gene. The V and J ends lost 4 bases and 5 bases respectively, with 11 bases between them. This CDR3 is 13 amino acids long. The germline V gene has CDR1 SGHAT and CDR2 FQNNGV. As DNA, the CDR3 is TGTGCCAGCAGCTCCAGCCCTGGGGAGACCCAGTACTTC. It yields the protein CASSSSPGETQYF.

This clonotype has a handful of counts. The V and J genes are TRBV6-5 and TRBJ2-2; 11 positions agree with TRBD1. The CDR3 covers 18 residues. Unmatched junction bases numbered 12, after V lost 2 bases and J lost 7 bases. The V gene's germline CDR1 is MNHEY and CDR2 SVGAGI. CDR3 sequence: CASSYVLRAGQGVGELFF. In DNA, the CDR3 is TGTGCCAGCAGTTACGTCTTGAGAGCGGGACAGGGGGTCGGGGAGCTGTTTTTT.

The J gene is TRBJ2-2, the V gene TRBV6-5, with 9 nucleotides matching TRBD2. The CDR3 is made up of 16 amino acids. With V trimmed by 0 bases and J by 7 bases, 6 bases remained unmatched. Germline-derived CDR1 and CDR2 are MNHEY and SVGAGI. The CDR3 bases are TGTGCCAGCAGTTACTCTAGCGGGAGCGTAAACGGGGAGCTGTTTTTT. It yields the protein CASSYSSGSVNGELFF.

This clonotype was found a few times. The V gene is TRBV15, the J gene TRBJ2-3; D not resolved. The V end was cut by 6 bases, the J end by 3 bases, with 16 bases between. There are 15 residues in the CDR3. Germline V gives CDR1 LNHNV, CDR2 YYDKDF (reference sequence). In nucleotides, the CDR3 is TGTGCCACCAGTAGAAGGACCGCGGCGACAGATACGCAGTATTTT. This gives the protein CATSRRTAATDTQYF.

The table lists this clonotype with a few counts. The rearrangement joins TRBV24-1 to TRBJ2-1; D not certain. Germline values: CDR1 KGHDR, CDR2 SFDVKD. This CDR3 spans 18 amino acids. Trimming pared 4 bases from V and 0 bases from J, leaving 18 bases between. The CDR3 spells CATSEMSLARSSYNEQFF. DNA for the CDR3: TGTGCCACCAGTGAGATGAGCCTTGCTAGAAGCTCCTACAATGAGCAGTTCTTC.

This clonotype was counted a few times. The chain combines TRBV7-2 with TRBJ2-3; perhaps TRBD2 as D (5 bases). Trimming removed 5 bases from V and 3 bases from J, with 15 bases in between. Germline V gives CDR1 SGHTA, CDR2 FQGNSA. The CDR3 has 15 amino acids. The CDR3 reads CASSLGSWETDTQYF. CDR3 sequence (DNA): TGTGCCAGCAGCCTGGGGAGCTGGGAGACAGATACGCAGTATTTT. Filled out from reference TRBV7-2 and TRBJ2-3, the complete variable domain reads GAGVSQSPSNKVTEKGKDVELRCDPISGHTALYWYRQSLGQGLEFLIYFQGNSAPDKSGLPSDRFSAERTGGSVSTLTIQRTQQEDSAVYLCASSLGSWETDTQYFGPGTRLTVL.

V gene TRBV20-1 combines with J gene TRBJ1-6; no clear D. The CDR3 covers 12 residues. V lost 0 bases and J 7 bases, leaving 4 bases between the germline ends. CDR1 is DFQATT, CDR2 SNEGSKA, per germline (reference sequence). Here the CDR3 DNA reads TGCAGTGCTAGAGATCCCAATTCACCCCTCCACTTT. Encoded protein: CSARDPNSPLHF.

This sequence joins TRBV9 and TRBJ2-3, with 9 bases identical to TRBD2. There are 17 residues in the CDR3. Trimming removed 0 bases from V and 1 base from J; junction bases left unmatched: 6. Germline V lookup: CDR1 SGDLS, CDR2 YYNGEE. The CDR3 region has the DNA TGTGCCAGCAGCGTAGGTGTCGGCGGGAGGGGCACAGATACGCAGTATTTT. Amino acid sequence: CASSVGVGGRGTDTQYF.

A few counts support this clonotype. The chain couples TRBV10-3 to TRBJ2-3; D possibly corresponds to TRBD2 (6 bases). Trimming took 5 bases from V and 5 from J, leaving 14 bases between them. Germline values: CDR1 ENHRY, CDR2 SYGVKD. This CDR3 has 14 amino acids. CDR3 sequence reads: CAISSSTGLDTQYF. CDR3 nucleotides: TGTGCCATCAGTTCATCGACGGGACTAGATACGCAGTATTTT.